The 15 T cell receptor beta chains in this list originate from one sample, sequenced in a study of T cells in localized non-small cell lung cancer. This table comes from immunoSEQ multiplex PCR, and its TCRdb copy is limited to in-frame clones, with some not included. The sample yields around 30,000 clones, under 95% seen once. The sample here was peripheral blood, taken before any cancer treatment. These receptors were taken from an older female donor with stage I lung adenocarcinoma.

V is TRBV27 and J is TRBJ2-3, with 9 bases identical to TRBD2. Germline loops: CDR1 MNHEY, CDR2 SMNVEV (reference sequence). V lost 1 base and J lost 3; bases outside the gene matches: 8. The CDR3 length is 17 residues. Here the CDR3 reads CASSLWFSGSLTDTQYF. CDR3 bases: TGTGCCAGCAGTTTATGGTTTAGCGGGAGTCTTACAGATACGCAGTATTTT.

The rearrangement links TRBV7-9 to TRBJ2-2, with 10 bases identical to TRBD1. The CDR3 is made up of 18 amino acids. Germline V lookup: CDR1 SEHNR, CDR2 FQNEAQ (reference sequence). J gave up 0 bases and V 5 bases, and 9 bases lay outside the gene matches. The CDR3 region has the DNA TGTGCCAGCAGCCCTAGCCTGGACAGGGGGACGAACACCGGGGAGCTGTTTTTT. It is translated as CASSPSLDRGTNTGELFF. The variable domain in full, completed from reference TRBV7-9 and TRBJ2-2, reads DTGVSQNPRHKITKRGQNVTFRCDPISEHNRLYWYRQTLGQGPEFLTYFQNEAQLEKSRLLSDRFSAERPKGSFSTLEIQRTEQGDSAMYLCASSPSLDRGTNTGELFFGEGSRLTVL.

This clone was seen a single time. The chain links TRBV7-2 to TRBJ1-5, with D unclear. The CDR3 contains 15 residues. With 5 bases removed from V and 0 bases from J, the gap between germline ends came to 11 bases. Germline loops: CDR1 SGHTA, CDR2 FQGNSA. CDR3 bases: TGTGCCAGCAGCGAGGGCCTTTATAGCAATCAGCCCCAGCATTTT. As protein: CASSEGLYSNQPQHF.

The chain combines TRBV27 with TRBJ2-5; D might be TRBD2 (5 bases). The length of the CDR3 is 15 residues. V was pared by 5 bases and J by 4 bases, with 17 bases between. Germline V gene sequence: CDR1 MNHEY, CDR2 SMNVEV (reference sequence). For the CDR3, the DNA is TGTGCCAGCAGTCCCAGTGGAGCCCGGGGAGAGACCCAGTACTTC. This encodes CASSPSGARGETQYF.

The chain carries TRBV7-6 and TRBJ2-5; TRBD2 matches 11 bases. In germline, CDR1 is SGHVS, CDR2 FNYEAQ. The V and J ends lost 2 bases and 4 bases, in that order; junction bases with no gene match: 12. The CDR3 sequence is 18 residues long. The CDR3 DNA is TGTGCCAGCAGCTTACGGGGTAGCGGGGGGGCCCGGGGAGAGACCCAGTACTTC. This codes for CASSLRGSGGARGETQYF.

The V gene is TRBV10-3, the J gene TRBJ2-2; unclear D gene. This CDR3 has 14 amino acids. Germline CDR1 is ENHRY and CDR2 is SYGVKD. With 3 bases removed from V and 3 bases from J, the gap between germline ends came to 8 bases. This chain's CDR3 is CAISEQRDTGELFF. CDR3 nucleotide sequence: TGTGCCATCAGTGAACAGCGCGACACCGGGGAGCTGTTTTTT.

J is TRBJ1-1 and V is TRBV7-2, with D possibly TRBD1 on 6 matching bases. Trimming removed 1 base from V and 4 bases from J, with 10 bases in between. The CDR3 totals 14 residues. Per the germline V gene, CDR1 is SGHTA and CDR2 is FQGNSA. CDR3 residues: CASSLVGGATEAFF. Written as DNA, the CDR3 is TGTGCCAGCAGCTTAGTCGGGGGGGCCACTGAAGCTTTCTTT.

The chain couples TRBV15 to TRBJ2-2; D gene unclear. The ends were cut back, 0 bases at V and 5 bases at J, with 10 bases in the middle. This CDR3 is built from 15 residues. Per the germline V gene, CDR1 is LNHNV and CDR2 is YYDKDF (reference sequence). DNA of the CDR3: TGTGCCACCAGCAGAGATAGGGTACCTACCGGGGAGCTGTTTTTT. Translating gives CATSRDRVPTGELFF.

This chain links TRBV7-9 with TRBJ2-3; D not resolved. The germline V gene has CDR1 SEHNR and CDR2 FQNEAQ (reference sequence). Trimming took 3 bases from V and 6 from J, leaving 16 bases between them. The CDR3 runs 15 residues. CDR3 region: CASSFLPLGSDTQYF. CDR3 nucleotides: TGTGCCAGCAGCTTTCTCCCCCTGGGGTCGGATACGCAGTATTTT.

V is TRBV5-1 and J is TRBJ2-1, with D perhaps given as TRBD1 or TRBD2 (5 bases each). V was pared by 5 bases and J by 4 bases, with 16 bases between. This CDR3 spans 15 amino acids. Germline V gives CDR1 SGHRS, CDR2 YFSETQ. The CDR3 spells CASRISGAPYNEQFF. For the CDR3, the DNA is TGCGCCAGCAGAATATCCGGGGCGCCGTACAATGAGCAGTTCTTC.

V usage is TRBV6-1 and J usage is TRBJ1-3; 8 nucleotides line up with TRBD1. The CDR3 has 16 residues. Germline-derived CDR1 and CDR2 are MNHNS and SASEGT. Germline trimming cut 3 bases from V and 2 bases from J; bases unmatched to any gene: 6. The chain's CDR3 is CASSDKDRGTGNTIYF. In DNA form, the CDR3 reads TGTGCCAGCAGTGATAAAGACAGGGGAACTGGAAACACCATATATTTT.

The genes are TRBV18 and TRBJ2-5; D might be TRBD1 (6 bases). The CDR3 covers 14 residues. Germline CDR1 KGHSH, CDR2 LQKENI. Trimming cost V 6 bases and J 9 bases, with 20 bases left between them. The CDR3 protein is CASSLQGSSAAQYF. DNA of the CDR3: TGTGCCAGCTCTCTACAGGGTTCTTCGGCGGCCCAGTACTTC.

This chain uses TRBV27 with TRBJ1-6; perhaps TRBD1 as D (5 bases). Looked up from germline, CDR1 is MNHEY and CDR2 is SMNVEV (reference sequence). This CDR3 is built from 14 residues. V was trimmed by 3 bases and J by 4 bases, leaving 7 bases between them. The chain's CDR3 is CASSFGGYNSPLHF. Here the CDR3 DNA reads TGTGCCAGCAGTTTCGGGGGGTATAATTCACCCCTCCACTTT.

V and J are TRBV28 and TRBJ1-2; D is unclear. Per the germline V gene, CDR1 is MDHEN and CDR2 is SYDVKM. The germline V and J ends were trimmed by 7 bases and 0 bases, with 3 bases remaining between them. This CDR3 spans 11 amino acids. The DNA of the CDR3 is TGTGCCAGCAACTCTAACTATGGCTACACCTTC. Protein: CASNSNYGYTF.

V is TRBV28 and J is TRBJ2-7; D possibly corresponds to TRBD1 (7 bases). CDR3 length: 15 amino acids. In germline, CDR1 is MDHEN, CDR2 SYDVKM. The V gene lost 5 bases and the J gene lost 0 bases, with 14 bases spanning the gap. The CDR3 coding sequence is TGTGCCAGCAGTGTAGGGGGGACAGCCTCCTACGAGCAGTACTTC. Amino acids: CASSVGGTASYEQYF.